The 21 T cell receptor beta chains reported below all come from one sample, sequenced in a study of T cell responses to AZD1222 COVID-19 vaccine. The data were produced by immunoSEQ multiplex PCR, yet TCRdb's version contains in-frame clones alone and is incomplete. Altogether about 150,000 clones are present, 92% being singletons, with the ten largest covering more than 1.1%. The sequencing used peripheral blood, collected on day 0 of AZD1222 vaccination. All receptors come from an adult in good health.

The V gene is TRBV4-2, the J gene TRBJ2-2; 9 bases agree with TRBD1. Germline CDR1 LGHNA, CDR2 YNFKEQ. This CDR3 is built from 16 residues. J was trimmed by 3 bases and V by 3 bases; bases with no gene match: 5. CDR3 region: CASSHPGQGHTGELFF. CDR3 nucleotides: TGTGCCAGCAGCCATCCGGGACAGGGACACACCGGGGAGCTGTTTTTT.

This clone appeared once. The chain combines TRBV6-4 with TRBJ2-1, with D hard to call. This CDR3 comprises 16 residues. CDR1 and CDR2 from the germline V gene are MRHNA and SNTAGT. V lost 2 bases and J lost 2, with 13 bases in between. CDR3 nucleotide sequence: TGTGCCAGCAGTGACGCCGCCAGGTCCCCCTACAATGAGCAGTTCTTC. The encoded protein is CASSDAARSPYNEQFF.

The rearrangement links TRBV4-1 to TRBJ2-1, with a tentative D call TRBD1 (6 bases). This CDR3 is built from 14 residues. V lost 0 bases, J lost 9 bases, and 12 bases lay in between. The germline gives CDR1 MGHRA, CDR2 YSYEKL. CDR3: CASSQDRWGPEQFF. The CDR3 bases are TGCGCCAGCAGCCAAGATCGCTGGGGGCCTGAGCAGTTCTTC.

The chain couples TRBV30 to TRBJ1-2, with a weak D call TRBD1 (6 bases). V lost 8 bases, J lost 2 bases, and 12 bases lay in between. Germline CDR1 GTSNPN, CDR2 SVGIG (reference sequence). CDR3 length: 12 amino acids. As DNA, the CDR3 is TGTGCCAGGACAGTCAGCAACTATGGCTACACCTTC. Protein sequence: CARTVSNYGYTF.

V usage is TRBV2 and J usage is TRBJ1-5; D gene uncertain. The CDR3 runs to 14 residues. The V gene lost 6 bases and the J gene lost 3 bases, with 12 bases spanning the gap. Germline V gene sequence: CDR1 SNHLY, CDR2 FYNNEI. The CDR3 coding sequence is TGTGCCAGCAGCCCCCATCGGTCCAATCAGCCCCAGCATTTT. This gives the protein CASSPHRSNQPQHF.

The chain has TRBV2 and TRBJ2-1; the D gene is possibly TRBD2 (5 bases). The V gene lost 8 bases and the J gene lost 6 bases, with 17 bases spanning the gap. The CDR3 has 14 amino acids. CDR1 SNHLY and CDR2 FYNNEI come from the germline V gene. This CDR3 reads CASEHRTGPNEQFF. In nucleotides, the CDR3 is TGTGCCAGCGAGCATAGGACTGGGCCCAATGAGCAGTTCTTC.

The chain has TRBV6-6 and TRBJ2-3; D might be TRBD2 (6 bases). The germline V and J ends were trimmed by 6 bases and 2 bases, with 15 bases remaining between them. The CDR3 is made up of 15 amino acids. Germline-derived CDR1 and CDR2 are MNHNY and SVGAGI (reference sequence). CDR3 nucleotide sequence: TGTGCCAGCAGAAGACTAGTACTGCCCACAGATACGCAGTATTTT. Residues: CASRRLVLPTDTQYF.

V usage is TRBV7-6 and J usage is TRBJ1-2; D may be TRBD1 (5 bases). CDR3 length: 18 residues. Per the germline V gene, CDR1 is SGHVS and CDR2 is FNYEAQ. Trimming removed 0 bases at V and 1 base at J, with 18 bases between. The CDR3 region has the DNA TGTGCCAGCAGCTTAGCGGCTAGGGGCAGGCGACATAACTATGGCTACACCTTC. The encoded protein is CASSLAARGRRHNYGYTF.

For the CDR3, the DNA is TGTGCCAGCAGCTTTACGCGCATTGGGGGTTCCTACAATGAGCAGTTCTTC. This gives the protein CASSFTRIGGSYNEQFF. This chain links TRBV11-2 with TRBJ2-1; TRBD1 or TRBD2 may be the D gene (5 bases each). Germline-derived CDR1 and CDR2 are SGHAT and FQNNGV. Trimming stripped 3 bases from V and 1 base from J, with 16 bases between. This CDR3 comprises 17 residues.

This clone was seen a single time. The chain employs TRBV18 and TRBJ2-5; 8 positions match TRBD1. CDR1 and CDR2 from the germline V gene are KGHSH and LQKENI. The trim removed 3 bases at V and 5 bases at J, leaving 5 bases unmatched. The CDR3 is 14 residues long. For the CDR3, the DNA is TGTGCCAGCTCACCCGGACAGGGAGTGGAGACCCAGTACTTC. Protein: CASSPGQGVETQYF.

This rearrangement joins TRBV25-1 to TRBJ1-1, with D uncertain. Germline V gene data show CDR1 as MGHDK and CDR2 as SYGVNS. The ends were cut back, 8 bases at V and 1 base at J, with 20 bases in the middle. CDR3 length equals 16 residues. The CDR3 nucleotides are TGTGCCAGCCGAGGCACCTTATGGGGTCGGAACACTGAAGCTTTCTTT. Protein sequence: CASRGTLWGRNTEAFF.

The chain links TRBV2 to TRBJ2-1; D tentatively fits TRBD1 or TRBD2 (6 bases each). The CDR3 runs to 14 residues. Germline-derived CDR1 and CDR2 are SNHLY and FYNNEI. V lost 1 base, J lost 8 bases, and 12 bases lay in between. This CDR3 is CASSEGQGRHEQFF. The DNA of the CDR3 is TGTGCCAGCAGTGAAGGTCAGGGGAGGCATGAGCAGTTCTTC.

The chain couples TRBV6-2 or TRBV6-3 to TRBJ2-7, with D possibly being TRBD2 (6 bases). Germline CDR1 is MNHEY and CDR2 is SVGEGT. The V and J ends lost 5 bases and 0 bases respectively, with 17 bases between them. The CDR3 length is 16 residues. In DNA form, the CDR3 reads TGTGCCAGCAGTCTAACTCCGGGACTCATCTCCTACGAGCAGTACTTC. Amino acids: CASSLTPGLISYEQYF.

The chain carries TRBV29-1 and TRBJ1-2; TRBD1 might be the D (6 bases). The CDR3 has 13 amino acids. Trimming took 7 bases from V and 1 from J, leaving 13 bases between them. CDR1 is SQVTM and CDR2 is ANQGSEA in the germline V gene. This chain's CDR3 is CSARGGVNYGYTF. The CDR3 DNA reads TGCAGCGCCCGAGGGGGGGTTAACTATGGCTACACCTTC. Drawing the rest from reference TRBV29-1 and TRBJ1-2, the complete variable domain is SAVISQKPSRDICQRGTSLTIQCQVDSQVTMMFWYRQQPGQSLTLIATANQGSEATYESGFVIDKFPISRPNLTFSTLTVSNMSPEDSSIYLCSARGGVNYGYTFGSGTRLTVV.

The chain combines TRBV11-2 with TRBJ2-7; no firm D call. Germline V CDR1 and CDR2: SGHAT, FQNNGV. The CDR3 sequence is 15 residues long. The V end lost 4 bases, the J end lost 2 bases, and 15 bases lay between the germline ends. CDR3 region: CASSSSRAVAYEQYF. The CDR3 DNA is TGTGCCAGCAGCTCGTCCCGGGCGGTCGCCTACGAGCAGTACTTC.

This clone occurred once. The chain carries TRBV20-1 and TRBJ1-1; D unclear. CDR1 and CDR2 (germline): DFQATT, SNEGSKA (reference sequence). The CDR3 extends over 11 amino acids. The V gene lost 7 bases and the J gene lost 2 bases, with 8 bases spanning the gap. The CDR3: CSVRGNTEAFF. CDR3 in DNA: TGCAGTGTTCGGGGAAACACTGAAGCTTTCTTT.

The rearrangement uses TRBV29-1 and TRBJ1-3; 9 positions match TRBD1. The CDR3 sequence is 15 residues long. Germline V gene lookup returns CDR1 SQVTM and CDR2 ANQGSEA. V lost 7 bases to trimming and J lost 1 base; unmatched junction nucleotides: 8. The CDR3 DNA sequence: TGCAGCGCCCAAGGACAGGGGACTTCTGGAAACACCATATATTTT. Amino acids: CSAQGQGTSGNTIYF.

The CDR3 reads CASSSRLGERVYGYTF. CDR3 bases: TGTGCCAGCAGTTCCCGCCTAGGGGAACGGGTCTATGGCTACACCTTC. V and J are TRBV28 and TRBJ1-2, with D possibly being TRBD1 (5 bases). With 4 bases removed from V and 4 bases from J, the gap between germline ends came to 19 bases. CDR1 is MDHEN and CDR2 is SYDVKM in the germline V gene. This CDR3 comprises 16 residues.

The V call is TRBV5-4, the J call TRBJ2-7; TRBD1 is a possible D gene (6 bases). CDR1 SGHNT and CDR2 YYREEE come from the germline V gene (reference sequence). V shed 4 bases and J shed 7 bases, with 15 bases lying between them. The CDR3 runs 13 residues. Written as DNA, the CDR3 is TGTGCCAGCAGCCAGAGAACCAGGGGTGAGCAGTACTTC. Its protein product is CASSQRTRGEQYF. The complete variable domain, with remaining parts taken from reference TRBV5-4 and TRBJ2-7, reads ETGVTQSPTHLIKTRGQQVTLRCSSQSGHNTVSWYQQALGQGPQFIFQYYREEENGRGNFPPRFSGLQFPNYSSELNVNALELDDSALYLCASSQRTRGEQYFGPGTRLTVT.

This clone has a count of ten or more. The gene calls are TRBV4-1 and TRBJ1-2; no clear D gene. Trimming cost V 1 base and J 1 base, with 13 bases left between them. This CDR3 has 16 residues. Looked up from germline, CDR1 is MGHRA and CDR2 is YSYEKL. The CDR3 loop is CASSQADMGFNYGYTF. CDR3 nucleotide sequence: TGCGCCAGCAGCCAAGCGGATATGGGCTTTAACTATGGCTACACCTTC.

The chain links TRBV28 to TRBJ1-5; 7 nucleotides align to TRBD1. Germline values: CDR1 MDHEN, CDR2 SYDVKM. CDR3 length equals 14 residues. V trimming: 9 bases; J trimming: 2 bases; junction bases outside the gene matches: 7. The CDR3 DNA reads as TGTGCCAGTCAGGGGGGAGGGGGCAATCAGCCCCAGCATTTT. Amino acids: CASQGGGGNQPQHF.